This TCR beta chain emerged from a study of T-cell reconstitution after alpha-beta-depleted transplantation in children. Findings of the study overall: About two months after transplant, alpha-beta T cells reportedly came from several hundred expanded graft clones. T-cell numbers and diversity one year post-transplant derived largely from freshly generated T cells.

Unique molecular identifiers were incorporated during preparation of the TCRbeta library. Via MiXCR, TCRdb re-called the PCR reads, giving one row per CDR3 protein. The table has about 640,000 distinct CDR3 sequences, over 10% seen once. This clonotype was observed many times. Its target is unknown. The TCR sequence derives from a male patient younger than 18 who had a stem cell transplant for acute myeloid leukemia, so the T cells may come from the graft donor. Sequencing was performed on PBMCs, mostly from graft donor cells, taken 360 days after TCRalphabeta/CD19-depleted stem cell transplant.

CDR3 nucleotide sequence: TGTGCCAGCATCCGAGGGGCTAGCAGATACACCGGGGAGCTGTTTTTT. Translating gives CASIRGASRYTGELFF. V usage is TRBV7-9 and J usage is TRBJ2-2; D possibly uses TRBD1 or TRBD2 (5 bases each). V dropped 7 bases and J dropped 3 bases, with 18 bases sitting between them. The CDR3 is 16 residues long. Germline V lookup: CDR1 SEHNR, CDR2 FQNEAQ (reference sequence).